A selection of T cell receptor beta chains follows, all from one sample in a study of PD-1 blockade in classical Hodgkin lymphoma. TCRdb's copy holds only in-frame clones and misses some; the assay was immunoSEQ multiplex PCR. Here the sample spans some 16,000 clones, around 83% being singletons. Sequenced: CD4+ T cells from blood. These receptors all come from a human donor with classical Hodgkin lymphoma. The CDR3 runs from the conserved cysteine through the conserved F or W. Fields, in order: clone size, V gene, J gene, D gene, CDR3 length, CDR3 protein, CDR3 DNA. The D gene is left open where the match is weak. Clone size, where shown, is once, few, many, or a class for clones that have expanded.

.	TRBV7-3	TRBJ2-5	TRBD2	16	CASSLNLAGESETQYF	TGTGCCAGCAGCTTAAACCTAGCGGGAGAATCTGAGACCCAGTACTTC
.	TRBV7-3	TRBJ2-1	.	15	CASSLHFAGEDEQFF	TGTGCCAGCAGCTTACATTTCGCAGGGGAGGATGAGCAGTTCTTC
.	TRBV18	TRBJ1-2	.	16	CASSPFGQADPYGYTF	TGTGCCAGCTCACCCTTCGGGCAGGCGGACCCCTATGGCTACACCTTC
.	TRBV7-2	TRBJ2-7	.	13	CASSLQRVSEQYF	TGTGCCAGCAGCCTCCAGAGGGTAAGCGAGCAGTACTTC
few	TRBV7-9	TRBJ1-2	.	12	CASSSGPAGYTF	TGTGCCAGCAGCTCGGGACCGGCTGGCTACACCTTC
.	TRBV30	TRBJ2-3	.	13	CALYKREEDTQYF	TGTGCCCTCTACAAGAGGGAGGAAGATACGCAGTATTTT
.	TRBV28	TRBJ2-2	TRBD2	14	CASSTGTSGRELFF	TGTGCCAGCAGTACCGGGACTAGCGGCCGGGAGCTGTTTTTT
.	TRBV28	TRBJ1-2	.	15	CASSSIPRTERGYTF	TGTGCCAGCAGTTCGATACCCCGGACAGAACGCGGCTACACCTTC
.	TRBV6-1	TRBJ1-1	.	14	CASSSGRENTEAFF	TGTGCCAGCAGCTCAGGACGGGAGAACACTGAAGCTTTCTTT
few	TRBV13	TRBJ2-3	.	16	CASSLVRGRRYDTQYF	TGTGCCAGCAGCTTAGTGAGGGGCAGGAGGTACGATACGCAGTATTTT
.	TRBV20-1	TRBJ1-2	.	10	CSAVNYGYTF	TGCAGTGCGGTAAACTATGGCTACACCTTC
.	TRBV10-1	TRBJ2-2	TRBD1	17	CASSALTGTGSTGELFF	TGCGCCAGCAGTGCCCTCACCGGGACAGGATCCACCGGGGAGCTGTTTTTT
.	TRBV7-6	TRBJ2-1	TRBD2	17	CASSPGGGTSVYNEQFF	TGTGCCAGCAGCCCGGGGGGCGGGACTAGCGTTTACAATGAGCAGTTCTTC
.	TRBV7-9	TRBJ2-5	.	14	CASSLEGRRGTQYF	TGTGCCAGCAGCTTAGAGGGACGCAGGGGGACCCAGTACTTC
few	TRBV7-2	TRBJ1-1	TRBD1	14	CASSTRTGNTEAFF	TGTGCCAGCAGCACTCGGACAGGCAACACTGAAGCTTTCTTT
.	TRBV14	TRBJ1-6	.	14	CASSLREGNSPLHF	TGTGCCAGCAGCCTCAGGGAGGGTAATTCACCCCTCCACTTT
.	TRBV9	TRBJ1-4	.	16	CASSVGTGTDNEKLFF	TGTGCCAGCAGCGTGGGAACAGGGACCGATAATGAAAAACTGTTTTTT
.	TRBV27	TRBJ1-1	TRBD1	18	CASSYRGSSLYLNTEAFF	TGTGCCAGCAGTTACAGGGGTTCCTCCCTCTACTTGAACACTGAAGCTTTCTTT
.	TRBV10-1	TRBJ2-3	TRBD2	15	CASSQREGLTDTQYF	TGCGCCAGCAGTCAGCGGGAGGGCCTCACAGATACGCAGTATTTT
.	TRBV9	TRBJ2-2	TRBD1	13	CASSRQGYGELFF	TGTGCCAGCAGCCGACAGGGGTACGGGGAGCTGTTTTTT
.	TRBV14	TRBJ2-2	.	16	CASSQDRGPGDGELFF	TGTGCCAGCAGCCAAGATAGGGGACCCGGAGACGGGGAGCTGTTTTTT
.	TRBV6-6	TRBJ1-4	TRBD1	14	CASSWDRPNEKLFF	TGTGCCAGCAGTTGGGACAGACCTAATGAAAAACTGTTTTTT